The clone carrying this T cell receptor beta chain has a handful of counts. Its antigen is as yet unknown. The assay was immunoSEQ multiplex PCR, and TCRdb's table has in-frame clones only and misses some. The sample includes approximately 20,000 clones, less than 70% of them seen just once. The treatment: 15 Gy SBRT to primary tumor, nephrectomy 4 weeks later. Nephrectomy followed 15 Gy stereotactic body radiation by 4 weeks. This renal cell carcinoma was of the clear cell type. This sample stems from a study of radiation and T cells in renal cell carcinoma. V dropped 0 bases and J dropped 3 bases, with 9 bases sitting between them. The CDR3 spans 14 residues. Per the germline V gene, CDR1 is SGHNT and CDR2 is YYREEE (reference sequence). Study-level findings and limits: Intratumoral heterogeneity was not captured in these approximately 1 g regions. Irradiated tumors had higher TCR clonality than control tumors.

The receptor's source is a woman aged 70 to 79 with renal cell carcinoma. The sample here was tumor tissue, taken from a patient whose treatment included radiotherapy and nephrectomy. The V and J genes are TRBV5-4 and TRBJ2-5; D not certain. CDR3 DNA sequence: TGTGCCAGCAGCTTGGGACTTGTGAAAGAGACCCAGTACTTC. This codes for CASSLGLVKETQYF. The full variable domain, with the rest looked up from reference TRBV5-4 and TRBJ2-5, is ETGVTQSPTHLIKTRGQQVTLRCSSQSGHNTVSWYQQALGQGPQFIFQYYREEENGRGNFPPRFSGLQFPNYSSELNVNALELDDSALYLCASSLGLVKETQYFGPGTRLLVL.